The entry that follows covers one TCR beta chain sequence. As yet, its antigen is unknown. The source of the sample is a study of PD-1 blockade in mismatch repair-deficient tumors. Study-level background: Enrolled about 2013-2016, patients had progressing, pretreated mismatch repair-deficient cancers of approximately 13 types.

All patients were mismatch repair deficient, assessed by either PCR or immunohistochemistry. TCRs were sequenced from a few patients responding to pembrolizumab. Regarding the study as a whole: Tumor-resident clones, often absent from pretreatment blood, expanded after pembrolizumab and then contracted.

V gave up 2 bases and J gave up 2 bases; unmatched junction bases: 9. The CDR3 contains 17 residues. Germline loops: CDR1 MNHEY, CDR2 SMNVEV (reference sequence). Libraries were prepared by immunoSEQ multiplex PCR; TCRdb keeps only in-frame clonotypes and omits some of them. The table lists about 15,000 clones, roughly 84% of them singletons. Source: PBMCs, taken before pembrolizumab treatment. The chain links TRBV27 to TRBJ2-3; 8 bases fit TRBD2. The receptor was derived from an adult with mismatch repair-deficient cancer. The CDR3 DNA follows: TGTGCCAGCAGTTTAGTAGTCTTGGGACTAGTCACAGATACGCAGTATTTT. Translation: CASSLVVLGLVTDTQYF.